What follows are 20 T cell receptor beta chains derived from one specimen sequenced in a study of T cells after yellow fever vaccination. TCRdb fed the 5' RACE reads into MiXCR, producing one record per CDR3 protein. The sample holds around 46,000 distinct CDR3 sequences, 6.8% seen once. The sequenced sample was CD8+ T cells not binding an NS4B(214-222) dextramer, sorted from PBMCs, obtained 45 days after the yellow fever booster vaccination. Every receptor here comes from a man aged 25 to 40 who received the YFV17D yellow fever vaccine.

CDR3 protein: CASWDSLHREQFF. The CDR3 coding sequence is TGTGCCAGCTGGGACAGTCTACATCGGGAGCAGTTCTTC. This sequence joins TRBV10-3 and TRBJ2-1; 7 bases are shared with TRBD1. The CDR3 extends over 13 amino acids. Germline loops: CDR1 ENHRY, CDR2 SYGVKD. V gave up 10 bases and J gave up 10 bases; unmatched junction bases: 13.

This clonotype was seen more than once but under ten times. This chain links TRBV3-1 with TRBJ1-5; 7 positions agree with TRBD1. The germline V gene encodes CDR1 LGHDT and CDR2 YNNKEL (reference sequence). This CDR3 comprises 16 residues. J was trimmed by 6 bases and V by 4 bases; bases with no gene match: 12. The CDR3 bases are TGTGCCAGCAGCCCGACTCAGACAGGGAAGATTCAGCCCCAGCATTTT. The encoded protein is CASSPTQTGKIQPQHF.

This clonotype has a count of ten or more. The V and J genes are TRBV6-5 and TRBJ2-2, with D possibly called TRBD1 or TRBD2 (5 bases each). V was cut by 0 bases and J by 1 base, with 6 bases left in between. The CDR3 totals 15 residues. The germline V gene has CDR1 MNHEY and CDR2 SVGAGI. The CDR3 sequence is CASSYSRGNTGELFF. In nucleotides, the CDR3 is TGTGCCAGCAGTTACTCGAGGGGGAACACCGGGGAGCTGTTTTTT.

This clonotype was observed at least ten times. This rearrangement joins TRBV7-2 to TRBJ1-6; TRBD1 aligns across 10 bases. J lost 10 bases, V lost 5 bases, and 5 bases had no gene match. There are 14 residues in the CDR3. Germline lookup yields CDR1 SGHTA and CDR2 FQGNSA. This CDR3 reads CASSGTGQGSPLHF. The DNA of the CDR3 is TGTGCCAGCAGCGGCACGGGACAGGGGTCACCCCTCCACTTT.

This clonotype has a count of ten or more. The J gene is TRBJ1-4, the V gene TRBV18; no reliable D call. Germline V CDR1 and CDR2: KGHSH, LQKENI. The CDR3 is made up of 14 amino acids. V lost 2 bases and J 8 bases, leaving 12 bases between the germline ends. CDR3 nucleotide sequence: TGTGCCAGCTCACCAGATGGGCTTCACGAAAAACTGTTTTTT. Its protein is CASSPDGLHEKLFF.

This clonotype was seen repeatedly, ten times or more. The chain couples TRBV12-3 or TRBV12-4 to TRBJ2-7; 7 positions match TRBD2. With V trimmed by 4 bases and J by 2 bases, 14 bases remained unmatched. The CDR3 extends over 17 amino acids. The CDR3 region is CASSSGGGQHHPYEQYF. As DNA, the CDR3 is TGTGCCAGCAGTTCGGGGGGAGGGCAACACCACCCCTACGAGCAGTACTTC.

This clonotype was detected many times. The rearrangement joins TRBV25-1 to TRBJ2-2; D is perhaps TRBD1 (6 bases). Between the trimmed V and J ends, which lost 5 bases and 6 bases, there was a span of 10 bases. Germline V gene sequence: CDR1 MGHDK, CDR2 SYGVNS. CDR3 length equals 13 residues. The CDR3 loop is CASSPYRAGELFF. In DNA form, the CDR3 reads TGTGCCAGCAGTCCATACAGGGCCGGGGAGCTGTTTTTT.

The sample holds many counts of this clonotype. The V and J genes are TRBV6-5 and TRBJ2-2; D is unclear. Germline V lookup: CDR1 MNHEY, CDR2 SVGAGI. The V end was cut by 0 bases, the J end by 5 bases, with 7 bases between. This CDR3 has 14 residues. CDR3 protein: CASSYSGITGELFF. CDR3 bases: TGTGCCAGCAGTTACTCGGGAATAACCGGGGAGCTGTTTTTT.

This clonotype was recorded many times. This chain links TRBV9 with TRBJ2-4, with 11 bases lining up with TRBD2. CDR3 length: 16 amino acids. After removal of 3 bases from V and 6 bases from J, the junction contained 8 bases not matched to a gene. CDR1 is SGDLS, CDR2 YYNGEE, per germline. CDR3 protein: CASSDSSGRAVNIQYF. In DNA form, the CDR3 reads TGTGCCAGCAGCGATAGTAGCGGGAGGGCCGTAAACATTCAGTACTTC.

This clonotype was counted at least ten times. The V gene is TRBV4-3, the J gene TRBJ2-3, with D possibly TRBD1 on 6 matching bases. Trimming removed 0 bases at V and 0 bases at J, with 10 bases between. Germline CDR1 reads LGHNA; CDR2 reads YSLEER. This CDR3 is 16 amino acids long. The chain's CDR3 is CASSQDGGYSTDTQYF. Here the CDR3 DNA reads TGCGCCAGCAGCCAAGATGGGGGCTATAGCACAGATACGCAGTATTTT.

The sample holds a few counts of this clonotype. The V gene is TRBV7-2, the J gene TRBJ2-7; 8 nucleotides match TRBD2. Germline V gene sequence: CDR1 SGHTA, CDR2 FQGNSA. The junction had 10 bases not matched to a gene; V was cut back by 0 bases and J by 9 bases. The CDR3 is 15 residues long. As DNA, the CDR3 is TGTGCCAGCAGCTTAGCCGCGGGGGGACATACGGTGCAGTACTTC. Amino acid sequence: CASSLAAGGHTVQYF.

This clonotype was detected many times. This chain joins TRBV27 and TRBJ2-3; 11 nucleotides agree with TRBD2. Trimming cost V 10 bases and J 3 bases; bases outside gene matches: 3. Per the germline V gene, CDR1 is MNHEY and CDR2 is SMNVEV (reference sequence). This CDR3 is 13 amino acids long. The CDR3 DNA reads as TGTGCCACTAGACTAGCGGGAACAGATACGCAGTATTTT. This translates into CATRLAGTDTQYF.

This clonotype was observed a few times. V usage is TRBV12-3 or TRBV12-4 and J usage is TRBJ2-1; 7 nucleotides agree with TRBD2. V dropped 6 bases and J dropped 7; count of bases not matched to a gene: 24. This CDR3 region has 19 residues. DNA for the CDR3: TGTGCCAGCAGATTTGGAAACCCCGATCTAGCGGCCAACCATAATGAGCAGTTCTTC. This translates into CASRFGNPDLAANHNEQFF.

This clonotype was counted at least ten times. V and J are TRBV5-1 and TRBJ2-6; D tentatively reads TRBD1 or TRBD2 (5 bases each). Germline values: CDR1 SGHRS, CDR2 YFSETQ. Trimming took off 4 bases at V and 0 bases at J, with 17 bases between the two ends. The CDR3 loop spans 18 amino acids. CDR3 sequence reads: CASSNQGTLGSGANVLTF. CDR3 bases: TGCGCCAGCAGCAACCAAGGGACCCTTGGCTCTGGGGCCAACGTCCTGACTTTC.

This clonotype showed up many times. The chain recombines TRBV20-1 with TRBJ2-7; D remains ambiguous. This CDR3 is built from 12 residues. The V end was cut by 3 bases, the J end by 6 bases, with 12 bases between. Looked up from germline, CDR1 is DFQATT and CDR2 is SNEGSKA (reference sequence). The CDR3 reads CSAREGVLEQYF. The CDR3, as DNA: TGCAGTGCTAGGGAAGGAGTCCTCGAGCAGTACTTC.

This clonotype turned up a few times. The chain couples TRBV20-1 to TRBJ2-1; no firm D call. Between the trimmed V and J ends, which lost 2 bases and 2 bases, there was a span of 7 bases. The CDR3 runs 13 residues. CDR1 is DFQATT and CDR2 is SNEGSKA in the germline V gene (reference sequence). The CDR3 reads CSARRRTYNEQFF. CDR3 bases: TGCAGTGCTAGACGGCGGACCTACAATGAGCAGTTCTTC.

There are many counts of this clonotype. The rearrangement links TRBV30 to TRBJ2-2, with 11 bases fitting TRBD2. Trimming removed 2 bases from V and 5 bases from J; junction bases left unmatched: 4. In germline, CDR1 is GTSNPN, CDR2 SVGIG (reference sequence). The CDR3 extends over 15 amino acids. Here the CDR3 DNA reads TGTGCCTGGAGTAAACTAGCGGGAGTAACCGGGGAGCTGTTTTTT. It yields the protein CAWSKLAGVTGELFF.

Many counts were recorded for this clonotype. CDR3 in amino acids: CASSFTPLDNEQFF. In nucleotides, the CDR3 is TGTGCCAGCAGCTTCACCCCCTTGGACAATGAGCAGTTCTTC. The V call is TRBV5-4, the J call TRBJ2-1, with D uncertain. CDR1 SGHNT and CDR2 YYREEE come from the germline V gene (reference sequence). This CDR3 is 14 amino acids long. Trimming stripped 2 bases from V and 5 bases from J, with 11 bases between. The whole variable domain, remainder taken from reference TRBV5-4 and TRBJ2-1, is ETGVTQSPTHLIKTRGQQVTLRCSSQSGHNTVSWYQQALGQGPQFIFQYYREEENGRGNFPPRFSGLQFPNYSSELNVNALELDDSALYLCASSFTPLDNEQFFGPGTRLTVL.

This clonotype showed up many times. The chain combines TRBV6-5 with TRBJ2-5; 7 bases map to TRBD1. The CDR3 runs 18 residues. J lost 5 bases, V lost 4 bases, and 19 bases had no gene match. Germline V lookup: CDR1 MNHEY, CDR2 SVGAGI. The CDR3 loop reads CASSFWGGPDRAGETQYF. CDR3 in DNA: TGTGCCAGCAGTTTTTGGGGCGGACCCGACAGGGCCGGGGAGACCCAGTACTTC.

This clonotype came up many times. V gene TRBV24-1 combines with J gene TRBJ2-5; TRBD1 matches at 10 bases. The CDR3 consists of 18 residues. Germline CDR1 is KGHDR and CDR2 is SFDVKD. The ends lost 4 bases at V and 2 bases at J; junction bases unmatched: 12. CDR3 sequence (DNA): TGTGCCACCAGTGACCCTGAGAGGACAGGGGGGCGTCAAGAGACCCAGTACTTC. Translation gives CATSDPERTGGRQETQYF.